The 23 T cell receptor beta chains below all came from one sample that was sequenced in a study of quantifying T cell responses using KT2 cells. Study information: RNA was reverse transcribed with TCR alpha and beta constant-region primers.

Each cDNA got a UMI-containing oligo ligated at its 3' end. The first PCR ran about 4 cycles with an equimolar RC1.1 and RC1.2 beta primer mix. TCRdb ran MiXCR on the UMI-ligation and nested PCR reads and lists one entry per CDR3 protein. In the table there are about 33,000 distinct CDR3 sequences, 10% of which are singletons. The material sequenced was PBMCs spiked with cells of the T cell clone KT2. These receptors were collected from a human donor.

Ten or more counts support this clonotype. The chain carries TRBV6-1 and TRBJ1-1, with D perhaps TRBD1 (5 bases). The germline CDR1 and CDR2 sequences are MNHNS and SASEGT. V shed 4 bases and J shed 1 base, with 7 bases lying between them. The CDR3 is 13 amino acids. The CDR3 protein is CASSVTENTEAFF. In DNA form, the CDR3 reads TGTGCCAGCAGTGTGACAGAGAACACTGAAGCTTTCTTT.

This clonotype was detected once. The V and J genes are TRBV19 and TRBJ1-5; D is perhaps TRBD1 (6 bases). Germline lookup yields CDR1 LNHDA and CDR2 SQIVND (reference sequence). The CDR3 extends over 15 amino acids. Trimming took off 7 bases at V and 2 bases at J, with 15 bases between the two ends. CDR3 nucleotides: TGTGCCAGTAAGGACAGCCCTAGGGGCAATCAGCCCCAGCATTTT. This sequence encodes CASKDSPRGNQPQHF.

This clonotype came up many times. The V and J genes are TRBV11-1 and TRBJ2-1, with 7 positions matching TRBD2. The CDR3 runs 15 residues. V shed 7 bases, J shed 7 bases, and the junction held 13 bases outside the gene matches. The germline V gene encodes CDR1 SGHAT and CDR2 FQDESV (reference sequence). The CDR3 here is CASTHQVAGVNEQFF. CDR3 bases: TGTGCCAGCACTCACCAAGTGGCGGGGGTAAATGAGCAGTTCTTC.

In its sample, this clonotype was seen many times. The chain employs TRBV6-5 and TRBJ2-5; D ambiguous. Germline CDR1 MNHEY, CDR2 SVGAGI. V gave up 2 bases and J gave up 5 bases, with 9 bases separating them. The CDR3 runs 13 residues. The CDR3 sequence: CASSYDTAETQYF. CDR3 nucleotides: TGTGCCAGCAGTTACGACACCGCGGAGACCCAGTACTTC.

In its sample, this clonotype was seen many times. The CDR3 loop reads CSARRGGEETQYF. In DNA, the CDR3 is TGCAGTGCTAGACGAGGGGGGGAAGAGACCCAGTACTTC. This chain uses TRBV20-1 with TRBJ2-5, with D perhaps matching TRBD2 (7 bases). CDR3 length: 13 residues. V lost 2 bases, J lost 3 bases, and 10 bases lay in between. Germline CDR1 DFQATT, CDR2 SNEGSKA (reference sequence).

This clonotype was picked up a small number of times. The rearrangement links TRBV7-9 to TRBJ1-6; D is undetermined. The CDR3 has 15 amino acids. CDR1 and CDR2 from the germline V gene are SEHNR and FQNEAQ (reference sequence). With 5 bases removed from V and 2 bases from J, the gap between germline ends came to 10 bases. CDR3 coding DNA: TGTGCCAGCAGCGAAGGCGGAACCTATAATTCACCCCTCCACTTT. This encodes CASSEGGTYNSPLHF.

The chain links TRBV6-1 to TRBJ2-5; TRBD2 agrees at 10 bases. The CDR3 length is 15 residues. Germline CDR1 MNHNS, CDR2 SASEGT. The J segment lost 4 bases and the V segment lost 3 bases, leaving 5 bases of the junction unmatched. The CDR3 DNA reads TGTGCCAGCAGTGATGTCAGCGGGGGGGCAGAGACCCAGTACTTC. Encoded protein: CASSDVSGGAETQYF.

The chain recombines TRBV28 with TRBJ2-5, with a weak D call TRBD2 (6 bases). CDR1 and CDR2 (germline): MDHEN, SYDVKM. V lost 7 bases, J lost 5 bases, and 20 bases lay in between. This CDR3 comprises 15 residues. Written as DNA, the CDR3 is TGTGCCAGCACCCCCGTCGATGGAGGGTGGGAGACCCAGTACTTC. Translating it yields CASTPVDGGWETQYF.

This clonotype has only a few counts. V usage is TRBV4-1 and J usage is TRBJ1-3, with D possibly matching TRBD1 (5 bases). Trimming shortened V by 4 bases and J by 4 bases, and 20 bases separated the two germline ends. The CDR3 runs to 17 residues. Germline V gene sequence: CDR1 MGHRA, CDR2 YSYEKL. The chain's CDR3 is CASSLLAALSGGNTIYF. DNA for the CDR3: TGCGCCAGCAGCCTCCTAGCCGCTCTCTCAGGGGGAAACACCATATATTTT.

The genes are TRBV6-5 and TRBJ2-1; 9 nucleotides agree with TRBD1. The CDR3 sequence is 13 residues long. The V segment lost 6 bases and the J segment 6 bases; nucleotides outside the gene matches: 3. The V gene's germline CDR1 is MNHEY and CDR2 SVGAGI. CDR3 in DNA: TGTGCCAGCAGGGGACAGGGTTTCAATGAGCAGTTCTTC. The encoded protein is CASRGQGFNEQFF.

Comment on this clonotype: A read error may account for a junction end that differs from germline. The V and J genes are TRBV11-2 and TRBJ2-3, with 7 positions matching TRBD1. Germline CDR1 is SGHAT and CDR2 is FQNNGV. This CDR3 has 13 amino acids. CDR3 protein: CASSLDRTGLLDF. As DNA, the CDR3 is TGTGCCAGCAGCTTAGATAGGACAGGCCTTCTGGATTTT.

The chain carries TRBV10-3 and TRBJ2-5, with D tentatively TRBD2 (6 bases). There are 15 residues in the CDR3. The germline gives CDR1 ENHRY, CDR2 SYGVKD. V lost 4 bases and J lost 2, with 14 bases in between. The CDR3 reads CAISVSSESQETQYF. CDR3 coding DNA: TGTGCCATCAGTGTCTCTAGCGAGTCACAAGAGACCCAGTACTTC.

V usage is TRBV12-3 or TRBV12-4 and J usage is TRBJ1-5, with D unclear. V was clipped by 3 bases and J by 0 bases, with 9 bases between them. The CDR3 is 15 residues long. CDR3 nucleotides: TGTGCCAGCAGTTTTGCCGAGTATAGCAATCAGCCCCAGCATTTT. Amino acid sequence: CASSFAEYSNQPQHF.

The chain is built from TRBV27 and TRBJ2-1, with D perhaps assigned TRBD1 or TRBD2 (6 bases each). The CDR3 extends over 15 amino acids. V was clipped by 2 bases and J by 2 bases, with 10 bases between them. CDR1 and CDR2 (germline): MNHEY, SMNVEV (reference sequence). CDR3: CASSLTGATYNEQFF. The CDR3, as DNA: TGTGCCAGCAGTTTAACGGGGGCGACCTACAATGAGCAGTTCTTC.

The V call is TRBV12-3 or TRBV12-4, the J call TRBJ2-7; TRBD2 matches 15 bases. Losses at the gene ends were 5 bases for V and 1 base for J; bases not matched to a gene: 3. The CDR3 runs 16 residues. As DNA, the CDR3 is TGTGCCAGCAGTCGGACTAGCGGGAGGGTGTCCTACGAGCAGTACTTC. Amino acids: CASSRTSGRVSYEQYF.

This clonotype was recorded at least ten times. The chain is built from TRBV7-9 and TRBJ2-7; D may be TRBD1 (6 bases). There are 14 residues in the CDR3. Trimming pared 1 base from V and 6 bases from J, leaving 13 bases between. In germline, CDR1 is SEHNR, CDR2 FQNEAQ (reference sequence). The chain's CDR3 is CASSLEGHPGEQYF. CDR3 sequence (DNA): TGTGCCAGCAGCTTAGAGGGACATCCCGGCGAGCAGTACTTC. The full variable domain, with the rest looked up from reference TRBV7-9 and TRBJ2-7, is DTGVSQNPRHKITKRGQNVTFRCDPISEHNRLYWYRQTLGQGPEFLTYFQNEAQLEKSRLLSDRFSAERPKGSFSTLEIQRTEQGDSAMYLCASSLEGHPGEQYFGPGTRLTVT.

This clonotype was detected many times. The CDR3 here is CASSLVGTSGSPYEQYF. In DNA, the CDR3 is TGTGCCAGCAGCTTAGTTGGGACTAGCGGGAGTCCATACGAGCAGTACTTC. The rearrangement joins TRBV11-2 to TRBJ2-7; 14 bases match TRBD2. Trimming cost V 1 base and J 4 bases; bases outside gene matches: 6. Per the germline V gene, CDR1 is SGHAT and CDR2 is FQNNGV. The CDR3 contains 17 residues. Looking up the rest from reference TRBV11-2 and TRBJ2-7 gives the full variable domain: EAGVAQSPRYKIIEKRQSVAFWCNPISGHATLYWYQQILGQGPKLLIQFQNNGVVDDSQLPKDRFSAERLKGVDSTLKIQPAKLEDSAVYLCASSLVGTSGSPYEQYFGPGTRLTVT.

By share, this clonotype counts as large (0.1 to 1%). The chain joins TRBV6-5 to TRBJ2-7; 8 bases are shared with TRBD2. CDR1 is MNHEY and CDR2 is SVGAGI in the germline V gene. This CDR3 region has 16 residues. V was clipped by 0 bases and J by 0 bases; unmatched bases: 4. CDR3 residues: CASSYSTSDSSYEQYF. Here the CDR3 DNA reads TGTGCCAGCAGTTACTCGACTAGCGACAGCTCCTACGAGCAGTACTTC.

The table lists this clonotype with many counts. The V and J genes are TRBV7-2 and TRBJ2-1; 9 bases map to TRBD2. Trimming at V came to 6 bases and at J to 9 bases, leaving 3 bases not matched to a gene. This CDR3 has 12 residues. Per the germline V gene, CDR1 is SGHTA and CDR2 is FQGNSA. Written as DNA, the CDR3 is TGTGCCAGCAGGAAGACTAGCGGTGAGCAGTTCTTC. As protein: CASRKTSGEQFF.

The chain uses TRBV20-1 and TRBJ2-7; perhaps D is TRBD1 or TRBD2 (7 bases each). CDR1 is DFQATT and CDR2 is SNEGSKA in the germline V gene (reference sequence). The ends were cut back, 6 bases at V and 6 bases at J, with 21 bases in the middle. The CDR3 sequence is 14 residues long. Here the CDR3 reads CSAPVLGRGGEQYF. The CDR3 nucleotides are TGCAGTGCCCCGGTGTTGGGCAGGGGGGGCGAGCAGTACTTC.

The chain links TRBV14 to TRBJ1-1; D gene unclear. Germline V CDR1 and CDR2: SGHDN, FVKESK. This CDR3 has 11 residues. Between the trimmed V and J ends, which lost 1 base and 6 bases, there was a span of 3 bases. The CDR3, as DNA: TGTGCCAGCAGCCAAGGGGCTGAAGCTTTCTTT. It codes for CASSQGAEAFF.

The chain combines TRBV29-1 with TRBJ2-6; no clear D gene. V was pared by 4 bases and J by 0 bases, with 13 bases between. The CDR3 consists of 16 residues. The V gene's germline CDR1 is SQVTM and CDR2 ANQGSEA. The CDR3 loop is CSVGSSSYSGANVLTF. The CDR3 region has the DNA TGCAGCGTTGGGAGCAGTTCTTACTCTGGGGCCAACGTCCTGACTTTC.

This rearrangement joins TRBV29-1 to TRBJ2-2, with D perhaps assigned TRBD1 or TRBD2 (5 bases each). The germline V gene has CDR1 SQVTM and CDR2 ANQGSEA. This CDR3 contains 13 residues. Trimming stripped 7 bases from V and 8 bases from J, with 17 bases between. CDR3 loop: CSAGRSGAGELFF. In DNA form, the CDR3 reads TGCAGCGCGGGGCGTTCCGGCGCTGGGGAGCTGTTTTTT.